The clone carrying this T cell receptor (beta chain) has more than one count but fewer than ten. Generated by immunoSEQ multiplex PCR, the TCRdb table keeps only in-frame clones and is missing some. Among about 55,000 clones listed, 75% were seen once. Per germline, CDR1 SGHVS and CDR2 FNYEAQ. The CDR3 has 16 residues. With 4 bases clipped from V and 7 bases from J, the junction kept 13 bases outside the gene matches. This entry comes from a study of PD-L1 blockade in urothelial cancer. Study in general: Most patients, about 85% of the roughly 29, were males with bladder-origin cancer. The number of prior chemotherapy regimens per patient was 0 to 3. Analyses used blood from 3 weeks (second dose) and 6 weeks after treatment start. The median T cell count in blood samples was 141,255.

The time point here: pretreatment peripheral blood. This receptor was taken from a man in his 70s with urothelial cancer. The source was PBMCs, collected around atezolizumab (anti-PD-L1) treatment. The rearrangement joins TRBV7-6 to TRBJ2-1, with 7 bases identical to TRBD1. The CDR3 nucleotides read TGTGCCAGCAGCTCCAACAACTCGCCCAGGGGGAATGAGCAGTTCTTC. Translated, it gives CASSSNNSPRGNEQFF.